This entry lists 24 T cell receptor beta chains sequenced from one sample in a study of blood T cell repertoires in COVID-19. Data came from immunoSEQ multiplex PCR; TCRdb stores just in-frame clones and leaves some out. The repertoire holds 250,000 to 300,000 clones, 90% seen once, with 2.1% in the top ten. Sequenced material: peripheral blood. The receptor source for this set is a woman aged 55 to 70 with COVID-19, enrolled during active disease.

V and J are TRBV19 and TRBJ1-1; 9 bases match TRBD1. Germline V gives CDR1 LNHDA, CDR2 SQIVND (reference sequence). Unmatched junction bases numbered 3, after V lost 5 bases and J lost 5 bases. The CDR3 sequence is 13 residues long. CDR3 protein: CASSEDRGTEAFF. CDR3 coding DNA: TGTGCCAGTAGTGAGGACAGGGGAACTGAAGCTTTCTTT.

J is TRBJ1-1 and V is TRBV19; no reliable D call. Germline V CDR1 and CDR2: LNHDA, SQIVND (reference sequence). The CDR3 consists of 13 residues. Trimming removed 9 bases at V and 4 bases at J, with 15 bases between. For the CDR3, the DNA is TGTGCCAGCGTTGGGTGGGGAGGCACTGAAGCTTTCTTT. It translates to CASVGWGGTEAFF.

This chain uses TRBV12-5 with TRBJ2-5, with 8 bases lining up with TRBD1. CDR3 length: 13 residues. The germline V gene encodes CDR1 LGHNT and CDR2 FRNRAP. J was trimmed by 4 bases and V by 6 bases; bases with no gene match: 4. CDR3 loop: CASGRTGRETQYF. The CDR3, as DNA: TGTGCTAGTGGAAGGACAGGGCGAGAGACCCAGTACTTC.

This clone appeared a single time. This rearrangement joins TRBV11-2 to TRBJ1-5, with 9 bases that match TRBD1. V lost 4 bases, J lost 4 bases, and 2 bases stayed unmatched. This CDR3 is 14 amino acids long. CDR1 and CDR2 from the germline V gene are SGHAT and FQNNGV. CDR3 DNA sequence: TGTGCCAGCAGCTCGACAGGGGGTAATCAGCCCCAGCATTTT. Protein: CASSSTGGNQPQHF.

This clone occurred once. CDR3 amino acids: CASSLTGGVEKLFF. In DNA, the CDR3 is TGCGCCAGCAGCCTGACAGGGGGCGTTGAAAAACTGTTTTTT. The chain uses TRBV4-3 and TRBJ1-4, with 10 bases that match TRBD1. The germline V gene has CDR1 LGHNA and CDR2 YSLEER. With 4 bases clipped from V and 7 bases from J, the junction kept 3 bases outside the gene matches. The length of the CDR3 is 14 residues.

The chain links TRBV7-9 to TRBJ1-4; 10 bases are a match to TRBD1. The CDR3 sequence is 16 residues long. Trimming at V came to 2 bases and at J to 11 bases, leaving 11 bases not matched to a gene. CDR1 and CDR2 from the germline V gene are SEHNR and FQNEAQ (reference sequence). The CDR3 coding sequence is TGTGCCAGCAGCTTAAGGGCCGGGACAGGGGAGCAGAAACTGTTTTTT. Translated, it gives CASSLRAGTGEQKLFF.

This chain connects TRBV5-1 to TRBJ2-1; TRBD2 aligns across 7 bases. Per germline, CDR1 SGHRS and CDR2 YFSETQ. The CDR3 is made up of 13 amino acids. The ends lost 3 bases at V and 5 bases at J; junction bases unmatched: 2. CDR3 protein: CASSYGGDNEQFF. CDR3 DNA: TGCGCCAGCAGCTATGGGGGGGACAATGAGCAGTTCTTC.

The rearrangement joins TRBV12-3 or TRBV12-4 to TRBJ1-1; a possible D gene is TRBD1 (6 bases). This CDR3 is built from 13 residues. V was cut by 2 bases and J by 4 bases, with 8 bases left in between. The DNA for the CDR3 is TGTGCCAGCAGTTTATTAGGGGGCACTGAAGCTTTCTTT. This sequence encodes CASSLLGGTEAFF.

V and J are TRBV19 and TRBJ1-5; 9 bases agree with TRBD1. Germline V gene sequence: CDR1 LNHDA, CDR2 SQIVND (reference sequence). Losses at the gene ends were 7 bases for V and 0 bases for J; bases not matched to a gene: 13. The length of the CDR3 is 18 residues. The CDR3 loop reads CASNNGQGRFNSNQPQHF. Here the CDR3 DNA reads TGTGCCAGTAATAACGGACAGGGGCGTTTTAATAGCAATCAGCCCCAGCATTTT.

This chain joins TRBV7-2 and TRBJ1-6, with D uncertain. Trimming removed 0 bases at V and 5 bases at J, with 11 bases between. The CDR3 is 16 residues long. The germline V gene encodes CDR1 SGHTA and CDR2 FQGNSA. The CDR3 coding sequence is TGTGCCAGCAGCTTAGCCGCGTTCGGTAATAATTCACCCCTCCACTTT. The encoded protein is CASSLAAFGNNSPLHF.

This clone came up once. This sequence joins TRBV7-3 and TRBJ2-2; 8 positions match TRBD1. V lost 5 bases and J lost 5; bases outside the gene matches: 7. The CDR3 covers 15 residues. The germline V gene encodes CDR1 SGHTA and CDR2 FQGTGA. CDR3 sequence (DNA): TGTGCCAGCAGCCGAGGGGACAGGAGGACCGGGGAGCTGTTTTTT. Translated: CASSRGDRRTGELFF.

This sequence joins TRBV7-2 and TRBJ1-1; D not certain. The CDR3 runs to 16 residues. CDR1 is SGHTA and CDR2 is FQGNSA in the germline V gene. V lost 5 bases and J 0 bases, leaving 16 bases between the germline ends. CDR3 nucleotide sequence: TGTGCCAGCAGCCCGAACAGTGGTTCCATGAACACTGAAGCTTTCTTT. It specifies CASSPNSGSMNTEAFF.

This clone occurred once. Here the CDR3 DNA reads TGTGCCAGCAGCCAAGATCTGACAGGGGATGAAAAACTGTTTTTT. It codes for CASSQDLTGDEKLFF. The rearrangement uses TRBV3-1 (or the pseudogene TRBV3-2) and TRBJ1-4, with 8 bases aligning to TRBD1. J was trimmed by 6 bases and V by 0 bases; bases with no gene match: 3. The CDR3 has 15 amino acids. Per the germline V gene, CDR1 is LGHDT and CDR2 is YNNKEL (reference sequence).

This chain connects TRBV25-1 to TRBJ1-2; TRBD1 matches at 9 bases. Germline CDR1 MGHDK, CDR2 SYGVNS. This CDR3 region has 13 residues. The V gene end was trimmed by 5 bases and the J gene end by 4 bases; junction bases not matched to a gene: 2. The CDR3 DNA sequence: TGTGCCAGCAGTCGGACAGGGGCCTATGGCTACACCTTC. It encodes CASSRTGAYGYTF.

The genes are TRBV19 and TRBJ2-3; perhaps TRBD2 as D (7 bases). Germline CDR1 reads LNHDA; CDR2 reads SQIVND (reference sequence). Trimming cost V 7 bases and J 5 bases, with 19 bases left between them. The CDR3 runs to 15 residues. The CDR3 protein is CASMKGGPPGDTQYF. In DNA form, the CDR3 reads TGTGCCAGTATGAAGGGGGGGCCGCCTGGAGATACGCAGTATTTT.

The CDR3 DNA is TGTGCCAGCGGCCTCAGGGGCGGCTATGGCTACACCTTC. Translation: CASGLRGGYGYTF. The chain uses TRBV27 and TRBJ1-2; weak D call: TRBD1 (6 bases). V shed 8 bases and J shed 4 bases, with 14 bases lying between them. Germline CDR1 and CDR2: MNHEY and SMNVEV (reference sequence). The CDR3 sequence is 13 residues long.

The gene calls are TRBV7-2 and TRBJ2-7; the D gene is possibly TRBD1 (6 bases). This CDR3 comprises 14 residues. Trimming took off 5 bases at V and 5 bases at J, with 16 bases between the two ends. Looked up from germline, CDR1 is SGHTA and CDR2 is FQGNSA. CDR3 DNA sequence: TGTGCCAGCAGCCTACTAGGACAGAGAGACGAGCAGTACTTC. It yields the protein CASSLLGQRDEQYF.

This rearrangement joins TRBV9 to TRBJ1-1; TRBD1 agrees at 9 bases. The germline V gene has CDR1 SGDLS and CDR2 YYNGEE. The CDR3 contains 14 residues. Unmatched junction bases numbered 1, after V lost 3 bases and J lost 1 base. CDR3 in amino acids: CASSGQGGNTEAFF. CDR3 bases: TGTGCCAGCAGCGGACAGGGGGGGAACACTGAAGCTTTCTTT.

The chain couples TRBV4-2 to TRBJ1-2; a possible D gene is TRBD1 (6 bases). V lost 0 bases and J 5 bases, leaving 22 bases between the germline ends. The CDR3 sequence is 18 residues long. Germline CDR1 and CDR2: LGHNA and YNFKEQ. This chain's CDR3 is CASSQEKGLWGPEYGYTF. CDR3 nucleotide sequence: TGTGCCAGCAGCCAAGAGAAGGGCTTGTGGGGGCCCGAATATGGCTACACCTTC.

V is TRBV11-1 and J is TRBJ2-5; no firm D call. The CDR3 covers 13 residues. V lost 1 base, J lost 4 bases, and 7 bases lay in between. The V gene's germline CDR1 is SGHAT and CDR2 FQDESV (reference sequence). CDR3 nucleotide sequence: TGTGCCAGCAGCTTAGAACAGCTAGAGACCCAGTACTTC. It encodes CASSLEQLETQYF.

V is TRBV7-2 and J is TRBJ2-1; TRBD2 matches 8 bases. From germline, CDR1 is SGHTA and CDR2 FQGNSA. After removal of 3 bases from V and 2 bases from J, the junction contained 3 bases not matched to a gene. The CDR3 sequence is 15 residues long. CDR3 bases: TGTGCCAGCAGCTTGACTAGCGACACCTACAATGAGCAGTTCTTC. Its protein product is CASSLTSDTYNEQFF.

The sample holds a few counts of this clone. This chain links TRBV5-8 with TRBJ2-1, with 7 bases lining up with TRBD1. From germline, CDR1 is SGHTS and CDR2 YDEGEE. V trimming: 5 bases; J trimming: 7 bases; junction bases outside the gene matches: 12. The CDR3 loop spans 15 amino acids. The CDR3 DNA is TGTGCCAGCAGGAGACAGGGTTCGATACGAAATGAGCAGTTCTTC. Its translation is CASRRQGSIRNEQFF.

The chain joins TRBV6-1 to TRBJ2-6; the D is unclear. V was trimmed by 1 base and J by 2 bases, leaving 6 bases between them. The CDR3 extends over 15 amino acids. Germline CDR1 MNHNS, CDR2 SASEGT. CDR3 nucleotides: TGTGCCAGCAGTGAAGACAGTGCTGGGGCCAACGTCCTGACTTTC. Protein sequence: CASSEDSAGANVLTF.

Here the CDR3 reads CASRGGGGGEKLFF. Written as DNA, the CDR3 is TGTGCCAGCAGAGGGGGGGGAGGAGGTGAAAAACTGTTTTTT. The rearrangement joins TRBV6-5 to TRBJ1-4; D may be TRBD1 (6 bases). Between the trimmed V and J ends, which lost 6 bases and 7 bases, there was a span of 15 bases. Per germline, CDR1 MNHEY and CDR2 SVGAGI. The CDR3 length is 14 residues.